Below, 18 T cell receptor beta chains from the same sample are listed, as sequenced in a study of control samples from healthy donors and cancer patients. The method was immunoSEQ multiplex PCR; TCRdb's version includes in-frame clones alone and lacks a portion of them. The profile shows around 100,000 clones, roughly 90% of them singletons. The specimen was blood. These receptors all come from a woman in her 70s in good health.

The J gene is TRBJ1-1, the V gene TRBV9, with D maybe TRBD1 (6 bases). Trimming removed 0 bases from V and 1 base from J, with 10 bases in between. CDR3 size: 15 residues. Germline V gene data show CDR1 as SGDLS and CDR2 as YYNGEE. CDR3: CASSVVGRGNTEAFF. The CDR3 nucleotides read TGTGCCAGCAGCGTAGTAGGCAGGGGGAACACTGAAGCTTTCTTT.

This clone is a singleton in its sample. The rearrangement links TRBV7-9 to TRBJ2-1; 10 bases map to TRBD2. The CDR3 contains 15 residues. In germline, CDR1 is SEHNR, CDR2 FQNEAQ (reference sequence). V dropped 5 bases and J dropped 6; count of bases not matched to a gene: 7. CDR3: CASSPRLAGSNEQFF. The CDR3 region has the DNA TGTGCCAGCAGCCCTAGACTAGCGGGCTCCAATGAGCAGTTCTTC.

In this sample, this clone turned up once. The V call is TRBV19, the J call TRBJ2-1; tentative D call: TRBD1 (5 bases). V was trimmed by 1 base and J by 0 bases, leaving 7 bases between them. The CDR3 has 15 residues. The germline gives CDR1 LNHDA, CDR2 SQIVND (reference sequence). The CDR3 DNA reads TGTGCCAGTAGTATAGGGGGCCTCTCCTACAATGAGCAGTTCTTC. This codes for CASSIGGLSYNEQFF.

This chain uses TRBV27 with TRBJ1-2; 7 bases fit TRBD1. This CDR3 comprises 17 residues. V dropped 2 bases and J dropped 0; count of bases not matched to a gene: 9. The germline V gene has CDR1 MNHEY and CDR2 SMNVEV (reference sequence). The chain's CDR3 is CASSLGQGELANYGYTF. The CDR3 DNA is TGTGCCAGCAGTTTAGGGCAGGGGGAATTAGCTAACTATGGCTACACCTTC.

This sequence joins TRBV27 and TRBJ2-7; D possibly corresponds to TRBD2 (7 bases). The CDR3 length is 13 residues. Germline values: CDR1 MNHEY, CDR2 SMNVEV (reference sequence). Trimming pared 2 bases from V and 4 bases from J, leaving 9 bases between. Written as DNA, the CDR3 is TGTGCCAGCAGTTTAAGGGGGGGGTACGAGCAGTACTTC. It translates to CASSLRGGYEQYF.

The CDR3 sequence: CATSRPDGGRTEAFF. The CDR3 nucleotides are TGTGCCACCAGCAGACCCGACGGGGGGCGAACTGAAGCTTTCTTT. The chain couples TRBV15 to TRBJ1-1; D is possibly TRBD1 (6 bases). V was pared by 2 bases and J by 5 bases, with 15 bases between. Germline assignment: CDR1 LNHNV and CDR2 YYDKDF (reference sequence). CDR3 length equals 15 residues. The whole variable domain, remainder taken from reference TRBV15 and TRBJ1-1, is DAMVIQNPRYQVTQFGKPVTLSCSQTLNHNVMYWYQQKSSQAPKLLFHYYDKDFNNEADTPDNFQSRRPNTSFCFLDIRSPGLGDTAMYLCATSRPDGGRTEAFFGQGTRLTVV.

Concerning this clone: Other DNA sequences within the sample encode an identical CDR3. J is TRBJ1-5 and V is TRBV12-3 or TRBV12-4; D unresolved. V dropped 3 bases and J dropped 4 bases, with 7 bases sitting between them. The CDR3 extends over 13 amino acids. The CDR3 here is CASSFGGNQPQHF. CDR3 DNA: TGTGCCAGCAGTTTTGGTGGGAATCAGCCCCAGCATTTT.

The chain links TRBV18 to TRBJ2-7, with 7 bases lining up with TRBD2. V trimming: 4 bases; J trimming: 7 bases; junction bases outside the gene matches: 16. In germline, CDR1 is KGHSH, CDR2 LQKENI. There are 16 residues in the CDR3. The CDR3 is CASSQGLRDRRGEQYF. The CDR3 DNA reads as TGTGCCAGCTCACAGGGACTAAGAGACCGTAGGGGTGAGCAGTACTTC. The entire variable domain, with the rest obtained from reference TRBV18 and TRBJ2-7, is as follows: NAGVMQNPRHLVRRRGQEARLRCSPMKGHSHVYWYRQLPEEGLKFMVYLQKENIIDESGMPKERFSAEFPKEGPSILRIQQVVRGDSAAYFCASSQGLRDRRGEQYFGPGTRLTVT.

This clone was counted a few times. The V call is TRBV6-5, the J call TRBJ1-2; D is possibly TRBD1 (5 bases). The CDR3 sequence is 14 residues long. V was pared by 5 bases and J by 8 bases, with 18 bases between. CDR1 is MNHEY and CDR2 is SVGAGI in the germline V gene. CDR3 DNA: TGTGCCAGCAGTAAGCTATCAGGGATCCAAGGCTACACCTTC. This gives the protein CASSKLSGIQGYTF.

This clone was counted between two and nine times. This sequence joins TRBV29-1 and TRBJ1-5; 7 bases align to TRBD1. The CDR3 runs to 13 residues. The ends lost 7 bases at V and 4 bases at J; junction bases unmatched: 7. The germline V gene encodes CDR1 SQVTM and CDR2 ANQGSEA. DNA for the CDR3: TGCAGCGCTCTGGGGACAGTGAATCAGCCCCAGCATTTT. This sequence encodes CSALGTVNQPQHF.

The chain uses TRBV18 and TRBJ1-1; no firm D call. Per germline, CDR1 KGHSH and CDR2 LQKENI. The CDR3 runs to 13 residues. Trimming pared 6 bases from V and 3 bases from J, leaving 11 bases between. The CDR3 is CASSLDRYTEAFF. The CDR3 DNA is TGTGCCAGCTCCCTCGACCGGTACACTGAAGCTTTCTTT.

The V call is TRBV5-1, the J call TRBJ1-6; D uncertain. The CDR3 has 16 residues. V was shortened by 7 bases and J by 3 bases, with 17 bases between the two germline ends. Germline-derived CDR1 and CDR2 are SGHRS and YFSETQ. The CDR3 here is CASHLDPGNYNSPLHF. As DNA, the CDR3 is TGCGCCAGCCATCTAGACCCTGGAAACTATAATTCACCCCTCCACTTT.

This clone was seen only once. The chain links TRBV2 to TRBJ2-7; 11 bases line up with TRBD1. With V trimmed by 6 bases and J by 4 bases, 5 bases remained unmatched. Germline V gene lookup returns CDR1 SNHLY and CDR2 FYNNEI. This CDR3 region has 14 residues. The CDR3 loop is CASSAGQGVYEQYF. The CDR3 bases are TGTGCCAGCAGCGCGGGACAGGGGGTTTACGAGCAGTACTTC.

V usage is TRBV15 and J usage is TRBJ1-1, with D possibly matching TRBD1 (5 bases). Germline CDR1 reads LNHNV; CDR2 reads YYDKDF (reference sequence). CDR3 size: 13 residues. V dropped 5 bases and J dropped 4 bases, with 11 bases sitting between them. CDR3 sequence: CATSGAWSTEAFF. CDR3 nucleotides: TGTGCCACCAGCGGGGCGTGGAGCACTGAAGCTTTCTTT.

In DNA, the CDR3 is TGTGCCAGCAGCTTAGCGTCGCCTTATAATGAGCAGTTCTTC. Protein sequence: CASSLASPYNEQFF. The V and J genes are TRBV7-9 and TRBJ2-1; D gene uncertain. Deletions cut 0 bases from V and 7 bases from J, with 10 bases between. This CDR3 comprises 14 residues. Germline lookup yields CDR1 SEHNR and CDR2 FQNEAQ (reference sequence).

This clone was found once. The chain is built from TRBV4-2 and TRBJ2-1; D is undetermined. V lost 0 bases and J lost 4, with 10 bases in between. The CDR3 spans 15 residues. From germline, CDR1 is LGHNA and CDR2 YNFKEQ. The CDR3 loop reads CASSQDGNDYNEQFF. DNA of the CDR3: TGTGCCAGCAGCCAAGACGGAAACGATTACAATGAGCAGTTCTTC.

The chain is built from TRBV5-4 and TRBJ2-6, with D possibly TRBD2 on 5 matching bases. Trimming shortened V by 6 bases and J by 0 bases, and 13 bases separated the two germline ends. Germline V gene sequence: CDR1 SGHNT, CDR2 YYREEE (reference sequence). The CDR3 spans 16 residues. The CDR3 sequence is CASNLVGGSGANVLTF. CDR3 coding DNA: TGTGCCAGCAACCTGGTTGGAGGCTCTGGGGCCAACGTCCTGACTTTC.

This clone was seen only once. A read error may produce the germline difference seen at one junction end. The chain uses TRBV7-7 and TRBJ1-2; D is undetermined. Germline CDR1 SSHAT, CDR2 FNYEAQ (reference sequence). The CDR3 runs to 15 residues. The CDR3 nucleotides read TGTGCTAGCAGCCCCCTTACGGACTTAAACTATGGCTACACCTTC. Translating gives CASSPLTDLNYGYTF.